This passage covers 21 T cell receptor beta chains from one sample sequenced in a study of naive and memory T cell subsets. Two oligonucleotides, mixed equimolar, formed the beta constant-region primer covering TRBC1 and TRBC2. TCRdb called the UMI-ligation and nested PCR reads again in MiXCR, with one record for every CDR3 protein. The table includes tens of thousands of distinct CDR3 sequences, roughly 15% detected once. Sequenced material: effector memory CD4+ T cells from blood. The subset was: effector memory, CD45RA- CD27-. These TCRs come from a human donor in good health.

This clonotype was recorded a few times. The chain combines TRBV29-1 with TRBJ2-1, with D unresolved. CDR3 size: 11 residues. Germline V gene data show CDR1 as SQVTM and CDR2 as ANQGSEA. Trimming removed 8 bases at V and 4 bases at J, with 9 bases between. CDR3 DNA sequence: TGCAGCACACTCAGATACAATGAGCAGTTCTTC. It translates to CSTLRYNEQFF.

The chain links TRBV27 to TRBJ2-1; 7 bases are shared with TRBD2. From germline, CDR1 is MNHEY and CDR2 SMNVEV (reference sequence). This CDR3 spans 16 amino acids. V shed 5 bases and J 8 bases; nucleotides not matched to a gene: 15. The CDR3 loop reads CASSPFRTGGRDEQFF. CDR3 bases: TGTGCCAGCAGTCCCTTCAGGACGGGAGGTAGGGATGAGCAGTTCTTC.

This clonotype was seen at least ten times. The chain combines TRBV6-2 or TRBV6-3 with TRBJ2-6, with unresolved D. The CDR3 runs to 17 residues. Trimming took 5 bases from V and 0 from J, leaving 14 bases between them. Germline CDR1 is MNHEY and CDR2 is SVGEGT. CDR3 nucleotides: TGTGCCAGCAGTCCCAGGTTCAAACCCTCTGGGGCCAACGTCCTGACTTTC. Residues: CASSPRFKPSGANVLTF.

This clonotype turned up a few times. The CDR3 reads CASSMGDRRNEQFF. CDR3 bases: TGTGCCAGTAGTATGGGGGACAGGCGAAATGAGCAGTTCTTC. This sequence joins TRBV19 and TRBJ2-1; 8 bases match TRBD1. This CDR3 contains 14 residues. Germline-derived CDR1 and CDR2 are LNHDA and SQIVND (reference sequence). Germline trimming cut 3 bases from V and 7 bases from J; bases unmatched to any gene: 5.

The chain carries TRBV20-1 and TRBJ2-1; possibly TRBD1 or TRBD2 for D (5 bases each). Germline V gives CDR1 DFQATT, CDR2 SNEGSKA (reference sequence). V was pared by 8 bases and J by 6 bases, with 20 bases between. The CDR3 totals 14 residues. The CDR3, as DNA: TGCAGTCCTTCCGGGACCCTCAGCGCCAATGAGCAGTTCTTC. Translated: CSPSGTLSANEQFF.

This clonotype was picked up many times. This chain links TRBV7-6 with TRBJ2-7; 8 bases match TRBD1. Per the germline V gene, CDR1 is SGHVS and CDR2 is FNYEAQ. The CDR3 is 16 residues long. V lost 1 base to trimming and J lost 1 base; unmatched junction nucleotides: 6. CDR3 nucleotide sequence: TGTGCCAGCAGCTTAGGAGGACAGGGCGAATCCTACGAGCAGTACTTC. It is translated as CASSLGGQGESYEQYF.

The J gene is TRBJ2-1, the V gene TRBV7-3; 10 bases are a match to TRBD2. Germline-derived CDR1 and CDR2 are SGHTA and FQGTGA. The trim removed 4 bases at V and 4 bases at J, leaving 7 bases unmatched. The CDR3 sequence is 16 residues long. CDR3 DNA sequence: TGTGCCAGCAGCTCCAAAGCGGGAGGGCTATACAATGAGCAGTTCTTC. Translation gives CASSSKAGGLYNEQFF.

This clonotype was recorded a few times. J is TRBJ1-5 and V is TRBV19; D not certain. This CDR3 comprises 14 residues. V lost 4 bases and J 4 bases, leaving 11 bases between the germline ends. In germline, CDR1 is LNHDA, CDR2 SQIVND (reference sequence). The CDR3 loop is CASSNMSPNQPQHF. The CDR3 nucleotides are TGTGCCAGTAGTAATATGTCACCAAATCAGCCCCAGCATTTT.

The rearrangement uses TRBV29-1 and TRBJ2-3, with 7 positions matching TRBD2. This CDR3 region has 14 residues. Germline V gene data show CDR1 as SQVTM and CDR2 as ANQGSEA. The V gene end was trimmed by 3 bases and the J gene end by 8 bases; junction bases not matched to a gene: 11. The CDR3 sequence: CSVEASGLGGTQYF. CDR3 sequence (DNA): TGCAGCGTTGAGGCTAGCGGCTTAGGCGGTACGCAGTATTTT.

The chain combines TRBV30 with TRBJ2-5; 9 nucleotides agree with TRBD1. J was trimmed by 5 bases and V by 2 bases; bases with no gene match: 9. The germline V gene has CDR1 GTSNPN and CDR2 SVGIG (reference sequence). The CDR3 sequence is 15 residues long. In DNA, the CDR3 is TGTGCCTGGAGTACCAGACAGGGGGTGATGGAGACCCAGTACTTC. Protein product: CAWSTRQGVMETQYF. Filled out from reference TRBV30 and TRBJ2-5, the complete variable domain reads SQTIHQWPATLVQPVGSPLSLECTVEGTSNPNLYWYRQAAGRGLQLLFYSVGIGQISSEVPQNLSASRPQDRQFILSSKKLLLSDSGFYLCAWSTRQGVMETQYFGPGTRLLVL.

There are many counts of this clonotype. J is TRBJ1-1 and V is TRBV4-1; TRBD1 is a possible D gene (5 bases). The germline V gene has CDR1 MGHRA and CDR2 YSYEKL. The CDR3 contains 16 residues. Trimming left V 4 bases short and J 4 bases short, with 19 bases between. The CDR3 coding sequence is TGCGCCAGCAGCCGAGCGGGTGGGGGTTCAGGCACTGAAGCTTTCTTT. As protein: CASSRAGGGSGTEAFF.

The sample holds many counts of this clonotype. This chain connects TRBV7-8 to TRBJ2-1, with TRBD2 matching over 12 bases. CDR3 length: 20 residues. Germline lookup yields CDR1 SGHVS and CDR2 FQNEAQ. V lost 4 bases to trimming and J lost 1 base; unmatched junction nucleotides: 14. The CDR3 here is CASSSRWTSGNSASYNEQFF. The CDR3 DNA reads as TGTGCCAGCAGCTCGCGCTGGACTAGCGGGAATTCGGCGTCCTACAATGAGCAGTTCTTC.

In its sample, this clonotype was seen a few times. The chain recombines TRBV28 with TRBJ1-1, with D perhaps matching TRBD1 (5 bases). Germline loops: CDR1 MDHEN, CDR2 SYDVKM. The ends were cut back, 3 bases at V and 1 base at J, with 12 bases in the middle. The CDR3 has 15 amino acids. The DNA of the CDR3 is TGTGCCAGCAGTTTGCAGACAGAGACGAACACTGAAGCTTTCTTT. Residues: CASSLQTETNTEAFF.

At least ten counts were recorded for this clonotype. V usage is TRBV27 and J usage is TRBJ2-7; D uncertain. Germline CDR1 is MNHEY and CDR2 is SMNVEV (reference sequence). Trimming shortened V by 5 bases and J by 7 bases, and 12 bases separated the two germline ends. This CDR3 region has 12 residues. For the CDR3, the DNA is TGTGCCAGCAGTACGAATCAACTGGAGCAGTACTTC. The encoded protein is CASSTNQLEQYF.

This clonotype has a count of ten or more. The J gene is TRBJ1-1, the V gene TRBV7-2; the match to TRBD1 covers 7 bases. V lost 5 bases to trimming and J lost 3 bases; unmatched junction nucleotides: 6. The CDR3 sequence is 14 residues long. CDR1 SGHTA and CDR2 FQGNSA come from the germline V gene. The CDR3 DNA reads as TGTGCCAGCAGCACGGACAGGACATACACTGAAGCTTTCTTT. It is translated as CASSTDRTYTEAFF.

This clonotype was recorded a few times. This rearrangement joins TRBV7-6 to TRBJ2-5; TRBD2 aligns across 8 bases. Germline V gene sequence: CDR1 SGHVS, CDR2 FNYEAQ. The CDR3 is 16 amino acids. V shed 5 bases and J 1 base; nucleotides not matched to a gene: 9. Here the CDR3 DNA reads TGTGCCAGCAGCCCTTTGTCGGGGGGGCCCCAAGAGACCCAGTACTTC. Translating it yields CASSPLSGGPQETQYF.

This clonotype came up many times. The rearrangement uses TRBV20-1 and TRBJ2-1; 8 bases match TRBD2. Germline values: CDR1 DFQATT, CDR2 SNEGSKA (reference sequence). CDR3 size: 16 residues. With 0 bases clipped from V and 7 bases from J, the junction kept 11 bases outside the gene matches. CDR3 in amino acids: CSAREPRASGRNEQFF. Written as DNA, the CDR3 is TGCAGTGCTAGAGAGCCCAGGGCTAGCGGGCGGAATGAGCAGTTCTTC.

This clonotype has more than one count but fewer than ten. This chain links TRBV5-4 with TRBJ2-3; the match to TRBD2 covers 9 bases. This CDR3 is built from 14 residues. CDR1 and CDR2 (germline): SGHNT, YYREEE (reference sequence). Germline trimming cut 5 bases from V and 1 base from J; bases unmatched to any gene: 2. Written as DNA, the CDR3 is TGTGCCAGCAGAATAGCGGGAGGCACAGATACGCAGTATTTT. Its translation: CASRIAGGTDTQYF.

The gene calls are TRBV28 and TRBJ2-1, with 9 bases that match TRBD2. The germline CDR1 and CDR2 sequences are MDHEN and SYDVKM. Unmatched junction bases numbered 17, after V lost 8 bases and J lost 9 bases. The CDR3 spans 16 residues. The CDR3 is CASLEAGGPETGEQFF. The CDR3 DNA follows: TGTGCCAGCCTTGAGGCGGGAGGGCCGGAAACGGGTGAGCAGTTCTTC.

This clonotype was counted at least ten times. At one end, the junction sequence differs from germline, possibly due to a read error. The chain has TRBV7-9 and TRBJ2-7, with D perhaps TRBD1 or TRBD2 (5 bases each). The CDR3 covers 11 residues. Per germline, CDR1 SEHNR and CDR2 FQNEAQ (reference sequence). This chain's CDR3 is CASSPGPKIHF. The CDR3 bases are TGTGCCAGCAGCCCGGGACCCAAAATCCACTTC.

The rearrangement links TRBV29-1 to TRBJ1-2, with D perhaps matching TRBD1 (5 bases). With 4 bases removed from V and 2 bases from J, the gap between germline ends came to 8 bases. The CDR3 extends over 12 amino acids. Germline V gene data show CDR1 as SQVTM and CDR2 as ANQGSEA. CDR3 amino acids: CSVGGTNYGYTF. The CDR3 DNA reads TGCAGCGTTGGGGGGACGAACTATGGCTACACCTTC.